This TCR beta chain came from a study of blood T cell repertoires in COVID-19. Across the whole study: Samples representing acute and convalescent COVID-19 were sourced from the United States, Italy and Spain. The analysed material was cDNA or gDNA that came from T cells, B-cell-depleted T cells, or PBMCs.

Study processing details: Cell counts per sample came from amplifying reference gene primers. Assay: immunoSEQ multiplex PCR; the TCRdb copy retains only in-frame clones and omits some. D and trimming were read from the DNA, whereas the V and J calls and clone size are those reported in that table. The repertoire holds approximately 84,000 clones, almost 80% seen once, with roughly 15% in the top ten. CDR3 size: 15 residues. After removal of 0 bases from V and 8 bases from J, the junction contained 7 bases not matched to a gene. The germline CDR1 and CDR2 sequences are SGDLS and YYNGEE. The specimen sequenced was peripheral blood. V and J are TRBV9 and TRBJ1-4; TRBD1 matches at 7 bases. The TCR originated in a human donor in a cohort sampled during active COVID-19. CDR3 amino acids: CASSVATGVGEKLFF. CDR3 in DNA: TGTGCCAGCAGCGTAGCTACAGGGGTTGGGGAAAAACTGTTTTTT.